The clone carrying this TCR beta chain has only one observation. Antigen unknown. The data were taken from a study of T cell responses to AZD1222 COVID-19 vaccine. Per the germline V gene, CDR1 is LNHDA and CDR2 is SQIVND (reference sequence). The V end lost 6 bases, the J end lost 4 bases, and 13 bases lay between the germline ends. The CDR3 runs to 13 residues. Sequencing used immunoSEQ multiplex PCR; TCRdb keeps in-frame clones, though not all of them. The sample contains some 200,000 clones, approximately 90% of which appear only once. Overall study findings and caveats: Scientists sampled the repertoires only once the peak T cell response had passed. The sample set comprised mostly white British donors with more females, and clonal diversity was possibly underestimated.

This sample comprised peripheral blood, obtained 28 days after the second AZD1222 dose. The origin of this receptor is an adult who received the AZD1222 COVID-19 vaccine. The chain is built from TRBV19 and TRBJ2-7; D is possibly TRBD1 or TRBD2 (5 bases each). The CDR3 DNA follows: TGTGCCAGTAGCAGGGAAGGAGGATACGAGCAGTACTTC. This gives the protein CASSREGGYEQYF.